This TCR beta chain was observed in a study of blood T cell repertoires in COVID-19 (dated by TCRdb to 2019 to 2021). Concerning the study at large: Samples from collaborators originated in the United States, Italy and Spain and spanned both the acute and convalescent phases of COVID-19. Deeply sampled blood TCRbeta repertoires from subjects exposed to, actively infected with, or recovered from COVID-19 were included in the dataset. Nearly every sample came with metadata listing a de-identified subject ID, COVID-19 status, age in years and sex. Where available, HLA class I and class II types were obtained from metadata supplied by the sample provider rather than from assay-based typing. The repertoires were released in a freely available public database intended as a resource for research on the immune response to SARS-CoV-2. Samples were obtained from the ongoing ImmuneRACE study (first 160 participants) and from 1,000 to 1,500 subjects provided by 6 global collaborators. The material from the prospective study consisted of cDNA or gDNA derived from T cells, B-cell-depleted T cells, or PBMCs. Beyond this particular receptor, the publication reports: The amount of clinical and demographic metadata varied by source and participant and was provided uncurated.

Each collaborating institution followed its own protocols to collect whole blood in K2EDTA tubes. For TCRbeta analysis, collaborators shipped samples in one of three forms: frozen whole blood, isolated PBMCs, or DNA extracted from either of those sample types. TCRbeta CDR3 regions were amplified from genomic DNA by means of the immunoSEQ Assay, a bias-controlled multiplex PCR. The authors processed their data as follows. Within the assay, amplification of reference gene primers was used to estimate how many nucleated cells each sample contained. Sequence reads were collapsed and filtered to measure the absolute abundance of every unique TCRbeta CDR3 rearrangement. For each sample, productive Simpson clonality was calculated as the square root of Simpson's diversity index over productive rearrangements. The clones in this table, taken by TCRdb from immuneACCESS, are in-frame only. Not every clone is retained; where verified, under half of the shortfall comes from an unresolved V gene, and the cause of the rest is unknown. The V and J calls and clone size come from that table; D and trimming were worked out from the DNA. This sample gives 60,000 to 100,000 clones in total; roughly 89% of them show up just once. The top ten hold 4% to 5.5% of the sample.

This clone has a handful of counts. Its recognized antigen is unknown. No base qualities exist here, and no much larger clone lies one base off it. The TCR originated in a man in his fifties with active COVID-19. Sequencing was carried out using peripheral blood.

This receptor has the CDR3 CASSPMVAGGRTGELFF. At the DNA level, the sequence is TGTGCCAGCAGTCCCATGGTAGCGGGAGGCAGGACCGGGGAGCTGTTTTTT. Recombination joined TRBV28 with TRBJ2-2; 10 bases in between match TRBD2. CDR3 length: 17 amino acids, cysteine to phenylalanine. The DNA shown is the 51-base CDR3, in frame from base 1. Here V drops 5 bases and J drops 5 bases, and the junction holds 11 bases not matched to any gene. The germline V gene provides CDR1 MDHEN and CDR2 SYDVKM.